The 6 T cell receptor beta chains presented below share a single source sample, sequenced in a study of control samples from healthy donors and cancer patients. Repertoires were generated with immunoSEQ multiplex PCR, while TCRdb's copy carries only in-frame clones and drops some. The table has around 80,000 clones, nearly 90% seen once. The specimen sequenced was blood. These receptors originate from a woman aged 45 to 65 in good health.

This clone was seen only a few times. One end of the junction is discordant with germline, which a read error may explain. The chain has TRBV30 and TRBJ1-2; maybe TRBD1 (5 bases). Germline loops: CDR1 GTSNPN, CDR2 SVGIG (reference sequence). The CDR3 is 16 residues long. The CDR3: CAWFRGRDLSFGQRHF. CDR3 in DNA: TGTGCCTGGTTTAGGGGACGGGATTTATCTTTCGGGCAAAGGCACTTC.

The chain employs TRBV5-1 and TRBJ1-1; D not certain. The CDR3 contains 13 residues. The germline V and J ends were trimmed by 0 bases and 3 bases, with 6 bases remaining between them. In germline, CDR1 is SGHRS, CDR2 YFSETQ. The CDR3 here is CASSLEVYTEAFF. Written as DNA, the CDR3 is TGCGCCAGCAGCTTGGAAGTATACACTGAAGCTTTCTTT.

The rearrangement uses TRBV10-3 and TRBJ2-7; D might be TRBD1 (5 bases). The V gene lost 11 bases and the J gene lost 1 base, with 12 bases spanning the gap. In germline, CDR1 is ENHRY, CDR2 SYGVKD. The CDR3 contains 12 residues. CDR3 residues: CAATTGSYEQYF. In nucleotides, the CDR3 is TGTGCCGCAACAACAGGATCCTACGAGCAGTACTTC.

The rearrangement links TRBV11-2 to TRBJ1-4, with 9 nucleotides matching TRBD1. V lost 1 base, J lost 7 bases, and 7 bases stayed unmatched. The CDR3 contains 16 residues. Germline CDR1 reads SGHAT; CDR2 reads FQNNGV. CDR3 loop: CASSLVWDRALEKLFF. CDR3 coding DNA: TGTGCCAGCAGCTTAGTCTGGGACAGGGCACTTGAAAAACTGTTTTTT. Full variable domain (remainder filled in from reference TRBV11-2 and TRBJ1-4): EAGVAQSPRYKIIEKRQSVAFWCNPISGHATLYWYQQILGQGPKLLIQFQNNGVVDDSQLPKDRFSAERLKGVDSTLKIQPAKLEDSAVYLCASSLVWDRALEKLFFGSGTQLSVL.

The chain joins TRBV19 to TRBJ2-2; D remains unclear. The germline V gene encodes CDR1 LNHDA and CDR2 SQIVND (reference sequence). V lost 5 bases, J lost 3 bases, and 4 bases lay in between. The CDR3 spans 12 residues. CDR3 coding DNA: TGTGCCAGTAGTTGGGACACCGGGGAGCTGTTTTTT. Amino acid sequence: CASSWDTGELFF.

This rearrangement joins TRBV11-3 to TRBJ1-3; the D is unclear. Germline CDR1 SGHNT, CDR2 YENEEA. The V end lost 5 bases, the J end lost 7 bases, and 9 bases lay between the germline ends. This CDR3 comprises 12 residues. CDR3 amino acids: CASSLGPNTIYF. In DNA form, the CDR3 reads TGTGCCAGCAGCCTAGGGCCTAACACCATATATTTT.